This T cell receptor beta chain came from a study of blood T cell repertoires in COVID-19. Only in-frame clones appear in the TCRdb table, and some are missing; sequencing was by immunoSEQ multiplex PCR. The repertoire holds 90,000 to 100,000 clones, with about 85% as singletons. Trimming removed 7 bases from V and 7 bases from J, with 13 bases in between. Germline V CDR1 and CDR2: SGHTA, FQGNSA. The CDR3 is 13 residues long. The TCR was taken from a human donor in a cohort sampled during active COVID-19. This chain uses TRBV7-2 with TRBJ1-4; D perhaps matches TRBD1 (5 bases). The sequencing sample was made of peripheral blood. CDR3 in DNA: TGTGCCAGCACCCTGCGGGGGGGTGAAAAACTGTTTTTT. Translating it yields CASTLRGGEKLFF.